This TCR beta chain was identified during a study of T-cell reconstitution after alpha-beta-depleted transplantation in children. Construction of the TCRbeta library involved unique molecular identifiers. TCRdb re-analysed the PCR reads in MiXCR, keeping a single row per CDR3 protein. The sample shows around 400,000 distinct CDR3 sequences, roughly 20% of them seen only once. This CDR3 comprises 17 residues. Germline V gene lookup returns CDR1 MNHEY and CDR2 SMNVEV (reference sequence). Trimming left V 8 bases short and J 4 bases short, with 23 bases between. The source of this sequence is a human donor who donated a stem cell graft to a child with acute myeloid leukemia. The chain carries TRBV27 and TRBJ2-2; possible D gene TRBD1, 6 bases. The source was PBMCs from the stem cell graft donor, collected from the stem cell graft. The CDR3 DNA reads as TGTGCCAGCGCTGACTTGCGGGCAGGGGAAGGCACCGGGGAGCTGTTTTTT. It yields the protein CASADLRAGEGTGELFF.